These 25 T cell receptor beta chains originate from one sample sequenced in a study of T cells in Graves' hyperthyroidism and ophthalmopathy. Using RNA transcripts as the source, TCR beta CDR3 regions were amplified. RT-PCR in the first round (using the HTBI primer set) targeted the TCR CDR3. TCRdb fed the multiplex PCR reads into MiXCR, producing one record per CDR3 protein. Of almost 500,000 distinct CDR3 sequences listed, 22% were seen once; the top ten hold about half. Sequenced sample: blood. These receptors originate from a woman in her 70s with Graves' ophthalmopathy.

This clonotype has more than one count but fewer than ten. The chain carries TRBV12-3 or TRBV12-4 and TRBJ2-5; D gene unclear. V was pared by 5 bases and J by 5 bases, with 12 bases between. This CDR3 comprises 13 residues. The CDR3, as DNA: TGTGCCAGCAGTCGAAGTACTGGGGAGACCCAGTACTTC. Amino acid sequence: CASSRSTGETQYF.

This clonotype has at least ten counts. In nucleotides, the CDR3 is TGTGCCAGCAGCTTCCTCAATTCCCGGGACGCGCAGTATTTT. It encodes CASSFLNSRDAQYF. V usage is TRBV7-2 and J usage is TRBJ2-3; D possibly matches TRBD1 or TRBD2 (5 bases each). This CDR3 has 14 amino acids. V lost 3 bases, J lost 10 bases, and 17 bases lay in between. Per germline, CDR1 SGHTA and CDR2 FQGNSA.

This clonotype has at least ten counts. The V and J genes are TRBV6-1 and TRBJ1-1; TRBD1 aligns across 7 bases. Trimming at V came to 6 bases and at J to 6 bases, leaving 10 bases not matched to a gene. Germline assignment: CDR1 MNHNS and CDR2 SASEGT. The CDR3 is 14 amino acids. The DNA of the CDR3 is TGTGCCAGCAGCCAAGGGACAGCGGCGGCTGAAGCTTTCTTT. Amino acid sequence: CASSQGTAAAEAFF.

V gene TRBV7-9 combines with J gene TRBJ2-3, with D tentatively TRBD2 (6 bases). Germline CDR1 and CDR2: SEHNR and FQNEAQ (reference sequence). V was shortened by 5 bases and J by 4 bases, with 16 bases between the two germline ends. The length of the CDR3 is 15 residues. The CDR3 nucleotides are TGTGCCAGCAGCCCAGGGAGGTACGCACCAGATACGCAGTATTTT. This translates into CASSPGRYAPDTQYF.

The CDR3 loop reads CASSPREGQGTETQYF. The CDR3 DNA reads as TGCGCCAGCAGCCCGAGGGAGGGACAGGGAACGGAGACCCAGTACTTC. J is TRBJ2-5 and V is TRBV4-1, with 9 bases matching TRBD1. Per germline, CDR1 MGHRA and CDR2 YSYEKL. J was trimmed by 5 bases and V by 4 bases; bases with no gene match: 11. This CDR3 region has 16 residues.

The V gene is TRBV20-1, the J gene TRBJ2-7; TRBD2 aligns across 9 bases. The V gene end was trimmed by 3 bases and the J gene end by 0 bases; junction bases not matched to a gene: 12. The CDR3 has 17 amino acids. Germline CDR1 reads DFQATT; CDR2 reads SNEGSKA (reference sequence). DNA for the CDR3: TGCAGTGCTAGGTTTAGGCTAGCGGGATATAGCTCCTACGAGCAGTACTTC. Its protein product is CSARFRLAGYSSYEQYF.

As concerns this clonotype: A much more abundant neighbour one base away suggests this may be a read error. The genes are TRBV7-2 and TRBJ2-7, with D perhaps TRBD1 or TRBD2 (5 bases each). This CDR3 region has 15 residues. Per the germline V gene, CDR1 is SGHTA and CDR2 is FQGNSA. Deletions cut 5 bases from V and 0 bases from J, with 14 bases between. The CDR3 sequence: CTSSPKAGGSYEQYF. CDR3 DNA: TGTACCAGCAGCCCTAAGGCTGGGGGCTCCTACGAGCAGTACTTC.

The chain couples TRBV6-1 to TRBJ1-6; TRBD1 is a possible D gene (5 bases). Deletions cut 7 bases from V and 7 bases from J, with 14 bases between. CDR3 size: 14 residues. From germline, CDR1 is MNHNS and CDR2 SASEGT. DNA for the CDR3: TGTGCCAGCACTCCGGGGGGTTCCAATTCACCCCTCCACTTT. Amino acids: CASTPGGSNSPLHF.

This clonotype was observed a few times. V gene TRBV6-5 combines with J gene TRBJ2-3; 9 bases map to TRBD2. The CDR3 covers 15 residues. Germline-derived CDR1 and CDR2 are MNHEY and SVGAGI. The trim removed 4 bases at V and 4 bases at J, leaving 6 bases unmatched. CDR3 sequence reads: CASSSPGTSPDTQYF. CDR3 nucleotide sequence: TGTGCCAGCAGTTCCCCCGGGACTAGCCCAGATACGCAGTATTTT.

This clonotype was seen ten or more times. This sequence joins TRBV28 and TRBJ1-1; 7 bases are shared with TRBD1. This CDR3 has 12 amino acids. Germline-derived CDR1 and CDR2 are MDHEN and SYDVKM. After removal of 6 bases from V and 9 bases from J, the junction contained 7 bases not matched to a gene. The CDR3 nucleotides read TGTGCCAGCAGCCCGGGACAGTTCAAAGCTTTCTTT. Encoded protein: CASSPGQFKAFF. Supplemented by reference TRBV28 and TRBJ1-1, the full variable domain reads DVKVTQSSRYLVKRTGEKVFLECVQDMDHENMFWYRQDPGLGLRLIYFSYDVKMKEKGDIPEGYSVSREKKERFSLILESASTNQTSMYLCASSPGQFKAFFGQGTRLTVV.

To note about this clonotype: With a much larger clone just one base away, this may be a read error. The CDR3 sequence: CARRGGATPLHF. The CDR3 nucleotides read TGTGCCCGGAGAGGGGGCGCGACACCCCTCCACTTT. The chain links TRBV30 to TRBJ1-6; 7 nucleotides line up with TRBD1. This CDR3 spans 12 amino acids. Germline V gene data show CDR1 as GTSNPN and CDR2 as SVGIG (reference sequence). Filled out from reference TRBV30 and TRBJ1-6, the complete variable domain reads SQTIHQWPATLVQPVGSPLSLECTVEGTSNPNLYWYRQAAGRGLQLLFYSVGIGQISSEVPQNLSASRPQDRQFILSSKKLLLSDSGFYLCARRGGATPLHFGNGTRLTVT.

The chain recombines TRBV14 with TRBJ1-2; D is uncertain. The CDR3 runs to 12 residues. Trimming took 3 bases from V and 0 from J, leaving 2 bases between them. Per the germline V gene, CDR1 is SGHDN and CDR2 is FVKESK. CDR3 in amino acids: CASSQANYGYTF. The DNA of the CDR3 is TGTGCCAGCAGCCAGGCTAACTATGGCTACACCTTC.

This chain joins TRBV9 and TRBJ2-2; D ambiguous. V was pared by 0 bases and J by 3 bases, with 12 bases between. The CDR3 has 16 residues. Germline values: CDR1 SGDLS, CDR2 YYNGEE. CDR3 loop: CASSVAGPEYTGELFF. In nucleotides, the CDR3 is TGTGCCAGCAGCGTAGCTGGACCGGAGTACACCGGGGAGCTGTTTTTT.

The V call is TRBV5-1, the J call TRBJ2-6; D gene uncertain. V was cut by 4 bases and J by 0 bases, with 23 bases left in between. The V gene's germline CDR1 is SGHRS and CDR2 YFSETQ. This CDR3 is 20 amino acids long. The CDR3 is CASSPYFRTPDISGANVLTF. In DNA, the CDR3 is TGCGCCAGCAGCCCGTATTTCCGAACTCCGGATATCTCTGGGGCCAACGTCCTGACTTTC.

Many counts were recorded for this clonotype. This chain uses TRBV2 with TRBJ1-5; D not resolved. V was pared by 7 bases and J by 3 bases, with 13 bases between. The CDR3 contains 14 residues. Germline V gene lookup returns CDR1 SNHLY and CDR2 FYNNEI. CDR3 bases: TGTGCCAGCACAGCCAACGGGAACAATCAGCCCCAGCATTTT. Its translation is CASTANGNNQPQHF.

This chain connects TRBV11-3 to TRBJ2-3; D call uncertain. The CDR3 runs to 13 residues. The V gene lost 5 bases and the J gene lost 5 bases, with 11 bases spanning the gap. Germline loops: CDR1 SGHNT, CDR2 YENEEA. CDR3 DNA: TGTGCCAGCAGCCCAACGACGGGAGATACGCAGTATTTT. Its protein product is CASSPTTGDTQYF.

This clonotype was seen only a few times. The chain carries TRBV6-6 and TRBJ2-1; a possible D gene is TRBD2 (6 bases). V was trimmed by 2 bases and J by 3 bases, leaving 20 bases between them. Germline-derived CDR1 and CDR2 are MNHNY and SVGAGI (reference sequence). This CDR3 has 18 residues. CDR3 sequence: CASSYGTQGLRVYNEQFF. CDR3 nucleotides: TGTGCCAGCAGTTACGGGACTCAAGGGCTACGGGTCTACAATGAGCAGTTCTTC.

Ten or more counts support this clonotype. The chain has TRBV5-1 and TRBJ2-2; D uncertain. Between the trimmed V and J ends, which lost 4 bases and 1 base, there was a span of 8 bases. The length of the CDR3 is 14 residues. Germline V gene data show CDR1 as SGHRS and CDR2 as YFSETQ. For the CDR3, the DNA is TGCGCCAGCAGCCCCGCCGTGAACACCGGGGAGCTGTTTTTT. Translated: CASSPAVNTGELFF.

CDR3 amino acids: CATSRETVRAYEQYF. CDR3 bases: TGTGCCACCAGCAGAGAGACAGTTAGAGCCTACGAGCAGTACTTC. The chain is built from TRBV15 and TRBJ2-7, with D possibly matching TRBD1 (5 bases). The germline CDR1 and CDR2 sequences are LNHNV and YYDKDF (reference sequence). The length of the CDR3 is 15 residues. V gave up 0 bases and J gave up 2 bases, with 11 bases separating them.

This clonotype was picked up a small number of times. The CDR3, as DNA: TGTGCCAGCAGCTTAGGTGCCGACTCTGGGGCCAACGTCCTGACTTTC. Its protein product is CASSLGADSGANVLTF. This rearrangement joins TRBV7-6 to TRBJ2-6; the D is unclear. V was trimmed by 1 base and J by 0 bases, leaving 7 bases between them. The CDR3 is made up of 16 amino acids. Germline values: CDR1 SGHVS, CDR2 FNYEAQ.

This clonotype was seen more than once but under ten times. V usage is TRBV6-1 and J usage is TRBJ2-4; maybe TRBD2 (5 bases). The CDR3 consists of 15 residues. The ends were cut back, 4 bases at V and 7 bases at J, with 17 bases in the middle. Germline CDR1 and CDR2: MNHNS and SASEGT. Here the CDR3 reads CASSGAEPILNIQYF. As DNA, the CDR3 is TGTGCCAGCAGTGGAGCGGAACCCATCCTTAACATTCAGTACTTC.

The sample holds many counts of this clonotype. The J gene is TRBJ1-1, the V gene TRBV27; the match to TRBD1 covers 9 bases. Trimming took 5 bases from V and 4 from J; bases not matched to a gene: 8. Germline V gene sequence: CDR1 MNHEY, CDR2 SMNVEV (reference sequence). The length of the CDR3 is 15 residues. CDR3 in DNA: TGTGCCAGCAGTATAACAGGGGGCGTTAGCACTGAAGCTTTCTTT. Its protein product is CASSITGGVSTEAFF.

The V gene is TRBV30, the J gene TRBJ2-3, with TRBD2 matching over 7 bases. V lost 1 base to trimming and J lost 2 bases; unmatched junction nucleotides: 3. The CDR3 is 14 amino acids. CDR1 is GTSNPN, CDR2 SVGIG, per germline (reference sequence). Here the CDR3 reads CAWSGGRATDTQYF. The CDR3, as DNA: TGTGCCTGGAGTGGTGGGAGGGCCACAGATACGCAGTATTTT.

This clonotype was seen a handful of times. V is TRBV27 and J is TRBJ1-5; TRBD1 aligns across 11 bases. The V gene's germline CDR1 is MNHEY and CDR2 SMNVEV (reference sequence). V was clipped by 6 bases and J by 8 bases; unmatched bases: 6. The CDR3 consists of 14 residues. The DNA for the CDR3 is TGTGCCAGCAGCCACGGGACAGGGGGGGAGCCCCAGCATTTT. Translating it yields CASSHGTGGEPQHF.

This clonotype was seen many times. The chain has TRBV12-3 or TRBV12-4 and TRBJ2-7, with D tentatively TRBD1 or TRBD2 (5 bases each). This CDR3 contains 15 residues. With 6 bases removed from V and 3 bases from J, the gap between germline ends came to 18 bases. The CDR3 loop reads CASRPPGRLYYEQYF. The CDR3 DNA sequence: TGTGCCAGCAGGCCCCCGGGACGGCTGTACTACGAGCAGTACTTC.